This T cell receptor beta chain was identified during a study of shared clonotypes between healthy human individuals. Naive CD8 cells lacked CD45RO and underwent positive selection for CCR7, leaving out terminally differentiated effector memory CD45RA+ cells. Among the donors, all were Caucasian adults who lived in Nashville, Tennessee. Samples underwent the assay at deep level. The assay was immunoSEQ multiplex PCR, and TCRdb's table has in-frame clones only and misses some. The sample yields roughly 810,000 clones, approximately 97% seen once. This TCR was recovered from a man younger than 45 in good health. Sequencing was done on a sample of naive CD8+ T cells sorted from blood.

The CDR3 coding sequence is TGCGCCAGCAGCCAAGACAGAACCTTGAGCTCTGGAAACACCATATATTTT. Translated, it gives CASSQDRTLSSGNTIYF. The V call is TRBV4-1, the J call TRBJ1-3, with D hard to call. The CDR3 is 17 amino acids. Trimming left V 0 bases short and J 0 bases short, with 12 bases between. Germline CDR1 is MGHRA and CDR2 is YSYEKL.